This passage covers 28 T cell receptor beta chains from one sample sequenced in a study of blood T cell repertoires in COVID-19. TCRdb keeps only in-frame clones here, not all; method: immunoSEQ multiplex PCR. The sample contains over 300,000 clones, 70% to 90% of which appear only once. Material: PBMCs or T cells enriched from blood (not recorded which). The receptors here all came from a woman under 40 who had recovered from COVID-19.

This sequence joins TRBV5-8 and TRBJ1-2; 12 bases line up with TRBD1. The CDR3 sequence is 15 residues long. Germline trimming cut 1 base from V and 7 bases from J; bases unmatched to any gene: 5. In germline, CDR1 is SGHTS, CDR2 YDEGEE. As DNA, the CDR3 is TGTGCCAGCAGCTTGCCGGGACAGGGGGCTCGTGGCTACACCTTC. Residues: CASSLPGQGARGYTF.

This clone appeared a single time. The chain carries TRBV4-2 and TRBJ1-3, with a possible D match to TRBD1 (5 bases). This CDR3 is built from 17 residues. V gave up 0 bases and J gave up 0 bases, with 12 bases separating them. Germline CDR1 and CDR2: LGHNA and YNFKEQ. The CDR3 region is CASSQDRQRPSGNTIYF. CDR3 sequence (DNA): TGTGCCAGCAGCCAAGATCGACAGAGGCCCTCTGGAAACACCATATATTTT.

The V and J genes are TRBV6-6 and TRBJ2-4, with a weak D call TRBD1 (5 bases). The CDR3 has 15 residues. Trimming took off 0 bases at V and 8 bases at J, with 14 bases between the two ends. The V gene's germline CDR1 is MNHNY and CDR2 SVGAGI (reference sequence). This CDR3 reads CASSYSGRVGDIQYF. The CDR3 DNA is TGTGCCAGCAGTTACTCGGGCAGGGTAGGGGACATTCAGTACTTC.

J is TRBJ1-2 and V is TRBV30, with TRBD1 identical over 10 bases. This CDR3 comprises 15 residues. Germline CDR1 reads GTSNPN; CDR2 reads SVGIG (reference sequence). Trimming cost V 0 bases and J 8 bases; bases outside gene matches: 9. The DNA of the CDR3 is TGTGCCTGGAGTGTACCCGAGACAGGGGGCGACGGCTACACCTTC. Encoded protein: CAWSVPETGGDGYTF.

In its sample, this clone was seen a few times. CDR3 protein: CASSPGQGAYGYTF. The CDR3 bases are TGTGCCAGCAGCCCCGGACAGGGAGCCTATGGCTACACCTTC. The chain carries TRBV28 and TRBJ1-2; 8 nucleotides align to TRBD1. This CDR3 is 14 amino acids long. V trimming: 6 bases; J trimming: 4 bases; junction bases outside the gene matches: 7. CDR1 is MDHEN and CDR2 is SYDVKM in the germline V gene.

The rearrangement links TRBV12-5 to TRBJ1-5; D ambiguous. The CDR3 length is 11 residues. The germline V and J ends were trimmed by 5 bases and 9 bases, with 8 bases remaining between them. The germline gives CDR1 LGHNT, CDR2 FRNRAP. DNA of the CDR3: TGTGCTAGTGGTGCCGCGCGGCCCCAGCATTTT. This gives the protein CASGAARPQHF. The full variable domain, with the rest looked up from reference TRBV12-5 and TRBJ1-5, is DARVTQTPRHKVTEMGQEVTMRCQPILGHNTVFWYRQTMMQGLELLAYFRNRAPLDDSGMPKDRFSAEMPDATLATLKIQPSEPRDSAVYFCASGAARPQHFGDGTRLSIL.

The CDR3 sequence is CASTLTGGGDGEKLFF. CDR3 DNA sequence: TGTGCCAGCACTTTAACAGGGGGCGGAGATGGTGAAAAACTGTTTTTT. The rearrangement uses TRBV18 and TRBJ1-4, with TRBD1 matching 9 bases. Trimming removed 8 bases from V and 7 bases from J; junction bases left unmatched: 14. The CDR3 runs 16 residues. Germline CDR1 KGHSH, CDR2 LQKENI.

The sample holds one count of this clone. CDR3 residues: CASSYTSRGDTQYF. The CDR3 coding sequence is TGTGCCAGCAGCTATACTAGTCGGGGGGATACGCAGTATTTT. The V call is TRBV11-2, the J call TRBJ2-3, with D tentatively TRBD2 (6 bases). V lost 4 bases to trimming and J lost 6 bases, with 14 bases between them. CDR1 and CDR2 from the germline V gene are SGHAT and FQNNGV. CDR3 size: 14 residues.

In this sample, this clone turned up once. This sequence joins TRBV5-1 and TRBJ1-1, with D hard to call. V was trimmed by 0 bases and J by 5 bases, leaving 23 bases between them. This CDR3 comprises 18 residues. Germline values: CDR1 SGHRS, CDR2 YFSETQ. CDR3 nucleotides: TGCGCCAGCAGCTTGGGGCGGACTCCCGGGGTTTGGGAGACTGAAGCTTTCTTT. It is translated as CASSLGRTPGVWETEAFF.

The V call is TRBV27, the J call TRBJ1-4; perhaps TRBD1 as D (6 bases). Germline loops: CDR1 MNHEY, CDR2 SMNVEV (reference sequence). The V gene lost 2 bases and the J gene lost 0 bases, with 13 bases spanning the gap. The CDR3 has 17 amino acids. CDR3 DNA sequence: TGTGCCAGCAGTTTAAGGGGGACCGCAGCAACTAATGAAAAACTGTTTTTT. This translates into CASSLRGTAATNEKLFF.

The V and J genes are TRBV7-9 and TRBJ1-5; D may be TRBD1 (5 bases). This CDR3 is built from 15 residues. V lost 1 base and J 3 bases, leaving 10 bases between the germline ends. CDR1 is SEHNR and CDR2 is FQNEAQ in the germline V gene (reference sequence). The CDR3 here is CASSLGTSNNQPQHF. CDR3 DNA: TGTGCCAGCAGCTTAGGGACAAGTAACAATCAGCCCCAGCATTTT.

The rearrangement links TRBV30 to TRBJ1-2, with 9 bases matching TRBD1. The CDR3 runs 13 residues. Germline CDR1 reads GTSNPN; CDR2 reads SVGIG (reference sequence). After removal of 3 bases from V and 6 bases from J, the junction contained 5 bases not matched to a gene. The CDR3 here is CAWRGQGIDGYTF. CDR3 nucleotides: TGTGCCTGGAGGGGACAGGGTATTGATGGCTACACCTTC.

The rearrangement uses TRBV4-3 and TRBJ1-1, with D perhaps TRBD1 (6 bases). This CDR3 region has 14 residues. Between the trimmed V and J ends, which lost 4 bases and 2 bases, there was a span of 11 bases. Germline CDR1 reads LGHNA; CDR2 reads YSLEER. CDR3 amino acids: CASSRETGNTEAFF. The CDR3 nucleotides are TGCGCCAGCAGCCGAGAGACAGGCAACACTGAAGCTTTCTTT.

The chain joins TRBV27 to TRBJ1-4, with D perhaps matching TRBD1 (6 bases). The CDR3 contains 15 residues. V was shortened by 5 bases and J by 5 bases, with 15 bases between the two germline ends. Germline assignment: CDR1 MNHEY and CDR2 SMNVEV (reference sequence). CDR3: CASSPRDTVNEKLFF. Written as DNA, the CDR3 is TGTGCCAGCAGTCCAAGGGACACTGTAAATGAAAAACTGTTTTTT.

The rearrangement joins TRBV30 to TRBJ1-5; the match to TRBD1 covers 9 bases. The CDR3 consists of 16 residues. CDR1 GTSNPN and CDR2 SVGIG come from the germline V gene (reference sequence). Unmatched junction bases numbered 11, after V lost 2 bases and J lost 6 bases. DNA for the CDR3: TGTGCCTGGAGTTCGCTCGGGACAGGGACAGGTCAGCCCCAGCATTTT. This translates into CAWSSLGTGTGQPQHF.

The chain has TRBV9 and TRBJ2-1; 8 bases fit TRBD2. Germline values: CDR1 SGDLS, CDR2 YYNGEE. CDR3 length: 15 amino acids. J lost 9 bases, V lost 3 bases, and 11 bases had no gene match. The CDR3 sequence: CASSARHGGVGEQFF. The CDR3 DNA is TGTGCCAGCAGCGCCCGACACGGGGGGGTCGGTGAGCAGTTCTTC.

The chain has TRBV2 and TRBJ1-3; D is possibly TRBD1 (6 bases). Germline V gene data show CDR1 as SNHLY and CDR2 as FYNNEI. The CDR3 runs 16 residues. Trimming cost V 2 bases and J 7 bases, with 18 bases left between them. CDR3 residues: CASSEQTGVPGNTIYF. CDR3 nucleotides: TGTGCCAGCAGTGAACAGACAGGCGTCCCGGGCAACACCATATATTTT.

The V and J genes are TRBV6-5 and TRBJ1-5, with 7 bases lining up with TRBD1. The junction had 9 bases not matched to a gene; V was cut back by 5 bases and J by 5 bases. The CDR3 extends over 15 amino acids. From germline, CDR1 is MNHEY and CDR2 SVGAGI. The CDR3 loop is CASSPRTGGDQPQHF. CDR3 DNA sequence: TGTGCCAGCAGTCCAAGGACAGGCGGCGATCAGCCCCAGCATTTT.

J is TRBJ2-1 and V is TRBV27; the match to TRBD2 covers 8 bases. J gave up 4 bases and V 6 bases, and 8 bases lay outside the gene matches. Per the germline V gene, CDR1 is MNHEY and CDR2 is SMNVEV (reference sequence). This CDR3 is built from 15 residues. The CDR3: CASRIGAGEYNEQFF. In DNA, the CDR3 is TGTGCCAGCAGGATAGGAGCGGGGGAATACAATGAGCAGTTCTTC.

This chain links TRBV19 with TRBJ1-2; no firm D call. V was shortened by 3 bases and J by 2 bases, with 13 bases between the two germline ends. Germline V lookup: CDR1 LNHDA, CDR2 SQIVND (reference sequence). The length of the CDR3 is 15 residues. The CDR3 coding sequence is TGTGCCAGTAGTATTATGAGGGTACCCAACTATGGCTACACCTTC. This codes for CASSIMRVPNYGYTF.

There are a few counts of this clone. V gene TRBV19 combines with J gene TRBJ2-7, with TRBD1 identical over 10 bases. Germline CDR1 LNHDA, CDR2 SQIVND (reference sequence). J was trimmed by 6 bases and V by 5 bases; bases with no gene match: 1. The CDR3 covers 12 residues. The CDR3 region is CASSGQGGEQYF. The CDR3 nucleotides read TGTGCCAGTAGTGGACAGGGGGGCGAGCAGTACTTC.

This chain links TRBV5-6 with TRBJ1-5, with D unclear. This CDR3 is 14 amino acids long. The V gene's germline CDR1 is SGHDT and CDR2 YYEEEE. Trimming left V 2 bases short and J 3 bases short, with 9 bases between. Here the CDR3 reads CASSFRQDNQPQHF. The DNA for the CDR3 is TGTGCCAGCAGCTTCAGGCAGGACAATCAGCCCCAGCATTTT.

The V gene is TRBV7-2, the J gene TRBJ1-5; D uncertain. The V and J ends lost 2 bases and 2 bases respectively, with 10 bases between them. CDR1 is SGHTA and CDR2 is FQGNSA in the germline V gene. This CDR3 spans 15 amino acids. This CDR3 reads CASSLSGWGNQPQHF. In nucleotides, the CDR3 is TGTGCCAGCAGCTTATCAGGTTGGGGCAATCAGCCCCAGCATTTT.

The chain carries TRBV30 and TRBJ2-3; D uncertain. This CDR3 contains 14 residues. The V end was cut by 0 bases, the J end by 3 bases, with 10 bases between. Germline-derived CDR1 and CDR2 are GTSNPN and SVGIG (reference sequence). The CDR3 here is CAWSVGHWTDTQYF. As DNA, the CDR3 is TGTGCCTGGAGTGTTGGTCACTGGACAGATACGCAGTATTTT.

The chain employs TRBV4-2 and TRBJ2-1, with D perhaps matching TRBD2 (5 bases). The germline V gene encodes CDR1 LGHNA and CDR2 YNFKEQ. The CDR3 contains 15 residues. V dropped 4 bases and J dropped 0 bases, with 10 bases sitting between them. This CDR3 is CASSRVGSSYNEQFF. CDR3 bases: TGTGCCAGCAGCCGAGTAGGGAGCTCCTACAATGAGCAGTTCTTC.

Of note for this clone: Other DNA sequences of this sample code for an identical CDR3. The chain has TRBV5-1 and TRBJ2-5; unclear D gene. Germline V gene lookup returns CDR1 SGHRS and CDR2 YFSETQ. Trimming took 3 bases from V and 2 from J, leaving 2 bases between them. This CDR3 comprises 11 residues. CDR3 in amino acids: CASSSQETQYF. CDR3 coding DNA: TGCGCCAGCAGCTCGCAAGAGACCCAGTACTTC. Drawing the rest from reference TRBV5-1 and TRBJ2-5, the complete variable domain is KAGVTQTPRYLIKTRGQQVTLSCSPISGHRSVSWYQQTPGQGLQFLFEYFSETQRNKGNFPGRFSGRQFSNSRSEMNVSTLELGDSALYLCASSSQETQYFGPGTRLLVL.

In nucleotides, the CDR3 is TGTGCCAGCAGCGTTTCGGGACAAAGGAACACTGAAGCTTTCTTT. It codes for CASSVSGQRNTEAFF. The chain employs TRBV7-8 and TRBJ1-1; D is perhaps TRBD1 (6 bases). Germline V gene sequence: CDR1 SGHVS, CDR2 FQNEAQ. Trimming took 5 bases from V and 1 from J, leaving 14 bases between them. The CDR3 has 15 residues.

The J gene is TRBJ1-2, the V gene TRBV30; D is ambiguous. With 1 base removed from V and 4 bases from J, the gap between germline ends came to 4 bases. From germline, CDR1 is GTSNPN and CDR2 SVGIG (reference sequence). CDR3 length: 11 residues. CDR3 coding DNA: TGTGCCTGGAGTGCCGGCTATGGCTACACCTTC. It codes for CAWSAGYGYTF. The complete variable domain, with remaining parts taken from reference TRBV30 and TRBJ1-2, reads SQTIHQWPATLVQPVGSPLSLECTVEGTSNPNLYWYRQAAGRGLQLLFYSVGIGQISSEVPQNLSASRPQDRQFILSSKKLLLSDSGFYLCAWSAGYGYTFGSGTRLTVV.